The source of this TCR beta chain is a study of blood T cell repertoires in COVID-19. Study background: Sources were T cells, B-cell-depleted T cells, or PBMCs; the material itself was cDNA or gDNA.

As regards this clone: Other DNA sequences in the sample encode the same CDR3.

Per the authors' pipeline: Quantification of nucleated cells was approximated via reference gene primer amplification. The table came from immunoSEQ multiplex PCR; TCRdb's copy has only in-frame clones and leaves some out. V, J and clone size derive from that table, while D and trimming were established from the DNA sequence. The sample shows more than 350,000 clones, 80% to 90% of them seen only once. This CDR3 comprises 13 residues. Germline V gives CDR1 MNHEY, CDR2 SVGAGI. Trimming cost V 3 bases and J 3 bases, with 8 bases left between them. The rearrangement uses TRBV6-5 and TRBJ1-1, with no clear D. The TCR originated in a woman younger than 45 with COVID-19, enrolled during active disease. The sequenced material came from peripheral blood. CDR3 in DNA: TGTGCCAGCAGTTATAGTCGGGACACTGAAGCTTTCTTT. It encodes CASSYSRDTEAFF.